This entry concerns a single T cell receptor (beta chain). The antigen is unknown. With 60 Vbeta and 13 Jbeta primers, the PCR was carried out. The data were produced by immunoSEQ multiplex PCR, yet TCRdb's version contains in-frame clones alone and is incomplete. The top ten clones hold around 16% of a sample with some 100,000 clones, roughly 70% of them seen once. The data stem from a study of cytomegalovirus exposure and HLA in healthy donors. General study points: The likely origin of a cluster of highly shared sequence variants was a sequencing artifact. A missense DCLRE1C variant was associated with V- and J-gene trimming of TCR beta chains in a later analysis, and an independent cohort replicated the association.

Germline values: CDR1 SGHAT, CDR2 FQNNGV. V dropped 5 bases and J dropped 11 bases, with 12 bases sitting between them. The CDR3 has 12 amino acids. V gene TRBV11-2 combines with J gene TRBJ1-4, with D uncertain. This TCR was recovered from a woman aged 50 to 65 in good health and CMV-seropositive. The sequencing input was PBMCs. This CDR3 is CASSNDGEKLFF. The CDR3 DNA sequence: TGTGCCAGCAGCAATGATGGGGAGAAACTGTTTTTT.